This entry features one TCR beta chain sequence. Its antigen remains unknown. It may be a read error: a sequence one base away is much more abundant. Germline assignment: CDR1 SGHRS and CDR2 YFSETQ. V was pared by 8 bases and J by 7 bases, with 15 bases of the junction left unmatched. The CDR3 spans 15 residues. These data are taken from a study of T-cell reconstitution after alpha-beta-depleted transplantation in children. Points from the study as a whole: After transplant, high TCRbeta diversity at day 60 in some patients arose from surviving recipient T cells and thymic progenitors. Once a year had passed after transplant, T-cell counts and diversity came mostly from newly produced T cells.

Molecular barcoding with unique molecular identifiers was used for the TCRbeta library. TCRdb itself ran the PCR reads through MiXCR, one entry per CDR3 protein. Among 450,000 to 600,000 distinct CDR3 sequences listed, 10% to 15% were seen once. Sequenced material: PBMCs, mostly from graft donor cells, taken 360 days after TCRalphabeta/CD19-depleted stem cell transplant. The chain couples TRBV5-1 to TRBJ2-1, with 7 nucleotides matching TRBD2. This receptor was identified in a male patient aged 5 to 17 who had a stem cell transplant for acute myeloid leukemia, so the T cells may come from the graft donor. The CDR3 is CASGVPGLSGNEQFF. The CDR3 DNA sequence: TGCGCCAGTGGCGTGCCGGGACTAAGTGGGAATGAGCAGTTCTTC.